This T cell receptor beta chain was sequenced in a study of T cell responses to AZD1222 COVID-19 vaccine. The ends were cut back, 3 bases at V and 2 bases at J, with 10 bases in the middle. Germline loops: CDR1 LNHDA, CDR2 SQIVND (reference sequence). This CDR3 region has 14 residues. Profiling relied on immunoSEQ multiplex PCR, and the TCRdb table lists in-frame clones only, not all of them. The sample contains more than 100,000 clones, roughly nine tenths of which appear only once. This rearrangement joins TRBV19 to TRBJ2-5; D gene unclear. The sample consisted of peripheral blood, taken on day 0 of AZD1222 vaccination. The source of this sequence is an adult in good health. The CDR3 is CASSMAYSQETQYF. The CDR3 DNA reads TGTGCCAGTAGTATGGCTTATTCTCAAGAGACCCAGTACTTC.